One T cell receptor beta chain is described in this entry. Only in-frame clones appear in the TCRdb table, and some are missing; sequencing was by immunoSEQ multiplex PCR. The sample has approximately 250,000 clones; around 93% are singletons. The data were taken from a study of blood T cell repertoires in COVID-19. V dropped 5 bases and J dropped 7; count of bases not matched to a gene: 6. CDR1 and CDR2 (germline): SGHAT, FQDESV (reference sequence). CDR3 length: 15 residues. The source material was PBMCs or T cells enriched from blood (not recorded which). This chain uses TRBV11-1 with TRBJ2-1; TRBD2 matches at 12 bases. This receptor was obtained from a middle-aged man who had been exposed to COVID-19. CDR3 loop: CASSASGTSGNEQFF. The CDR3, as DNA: TGTGCCAGCAGCGCCTCCGGGACTAGCGGGAATGAGCAGTTCTTC.